This T cell receptor beta chain was retrieved from a study of blood T cell repertoires in COVID-19. Overall study context: The United States, Italy and Spain supplied acute and convalescent COVID-19 samples.

The table lists this clone with a count of one. Per the germline V gene, CDR1 is DFQATT and CDR2 is SNEGSKA (reference sequence). This CDR3 has 11 residues. The V end was cut by 6 bases, the J end by 5 bases, with 8 bases between. Original data processing: For nucleated cells, counts were estimated from reference gene primer amplification. Some clones are missing from TCRdb's copy, which holds only in-frame ones; the method was immunoSEQ multiplex PCR. The V and J calls and the clone size are those of that table, but D and trimming were determined from the DNA. The sample lists some 170,000 clones, over 80% seen once, with 9.1% in the top ten.

Sequenced: peripheral blood. The rearrangement joins TRBV20-1 to TRBJ2-4; D uncertain. The receptor's source is a woman at least 80 years old with active or convalescent COVID-19. This CDR3 is CSARVQNIQYF. In nucleotides, the CDR3 is TGCAGTGCCCGTGTCCAAAACATTCAGTACTTC.